This section outlines one T cell receptor beta chain sequence together with its context. This sample was taken from a study of blood T cell repertoires in COVID-19. In the study overall: There were acute and convalescent COVID-19 samples, and they came from the United States, Italy and Spain.

Sequenced by immunoSEQ multiplex PCR; TCRdb stores in-frame clones only, minus some. The sample includes about 50,000 clones, over 70% of them seen just once. Germline values: CDR1 SGHTA, CDR2 FQGTGA. Trimming cost V 6 bases and J 3 bases, with 9 bases left between them. CDR3 length equals 13 residues. The chain combines TRBV7-3 with TRBJ2-1; tentative D call: TRBD1 (5 bases). This clonotype was obtained from a human donor in a cohort sampled during active COVID-19. Sequencing used peripheral blood. The CDR3 bases are TGTGCCAGCAGTTCCGACAGCTACAATGAGCAGTTCTTC. Translated, it gives CASSSDSYNEQFF. The complete variable domain, with remaining parts taken from reference TRBV7-3 and TRBJ2-1, reads GAGVSQTPSNKVTEKGKYVELRCDPISGHTALYWYRQSLGQGPEFLIYFQGTGAADDSGLPNDRFFAVRPEGSVSTLKIQRTERGDSAVYLCASSSDSYNEQFFGPGTRLTVL.